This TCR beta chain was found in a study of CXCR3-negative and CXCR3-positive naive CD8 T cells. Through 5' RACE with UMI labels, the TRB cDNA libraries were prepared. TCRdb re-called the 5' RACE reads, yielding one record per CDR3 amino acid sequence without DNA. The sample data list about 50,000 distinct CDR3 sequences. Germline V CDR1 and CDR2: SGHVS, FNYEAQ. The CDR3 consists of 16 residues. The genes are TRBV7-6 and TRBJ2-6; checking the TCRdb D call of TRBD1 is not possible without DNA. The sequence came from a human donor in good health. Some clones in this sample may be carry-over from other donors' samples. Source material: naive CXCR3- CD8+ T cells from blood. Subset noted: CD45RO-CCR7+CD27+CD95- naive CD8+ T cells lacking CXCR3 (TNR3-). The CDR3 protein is CASSVRQGAGANVLTF.